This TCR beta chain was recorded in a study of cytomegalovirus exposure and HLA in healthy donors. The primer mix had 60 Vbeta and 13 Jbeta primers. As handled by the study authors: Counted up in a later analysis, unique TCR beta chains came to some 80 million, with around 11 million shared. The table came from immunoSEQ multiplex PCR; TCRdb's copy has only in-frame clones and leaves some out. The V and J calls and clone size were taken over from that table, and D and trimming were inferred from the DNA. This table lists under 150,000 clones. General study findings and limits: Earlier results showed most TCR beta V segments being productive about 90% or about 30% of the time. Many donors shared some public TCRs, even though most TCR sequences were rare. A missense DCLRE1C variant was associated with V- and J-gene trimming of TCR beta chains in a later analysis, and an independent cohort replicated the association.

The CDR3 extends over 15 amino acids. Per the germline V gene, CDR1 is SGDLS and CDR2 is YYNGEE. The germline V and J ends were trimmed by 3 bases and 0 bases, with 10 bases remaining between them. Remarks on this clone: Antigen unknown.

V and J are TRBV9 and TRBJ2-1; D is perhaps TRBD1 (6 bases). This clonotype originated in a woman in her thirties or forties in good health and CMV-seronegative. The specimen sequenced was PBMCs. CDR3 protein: CASSADRRSYNEQFF. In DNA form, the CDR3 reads TGTGCCAGCAGCGCCGACAGGCGCTCCTACAATGAGCAGTTCTTC.